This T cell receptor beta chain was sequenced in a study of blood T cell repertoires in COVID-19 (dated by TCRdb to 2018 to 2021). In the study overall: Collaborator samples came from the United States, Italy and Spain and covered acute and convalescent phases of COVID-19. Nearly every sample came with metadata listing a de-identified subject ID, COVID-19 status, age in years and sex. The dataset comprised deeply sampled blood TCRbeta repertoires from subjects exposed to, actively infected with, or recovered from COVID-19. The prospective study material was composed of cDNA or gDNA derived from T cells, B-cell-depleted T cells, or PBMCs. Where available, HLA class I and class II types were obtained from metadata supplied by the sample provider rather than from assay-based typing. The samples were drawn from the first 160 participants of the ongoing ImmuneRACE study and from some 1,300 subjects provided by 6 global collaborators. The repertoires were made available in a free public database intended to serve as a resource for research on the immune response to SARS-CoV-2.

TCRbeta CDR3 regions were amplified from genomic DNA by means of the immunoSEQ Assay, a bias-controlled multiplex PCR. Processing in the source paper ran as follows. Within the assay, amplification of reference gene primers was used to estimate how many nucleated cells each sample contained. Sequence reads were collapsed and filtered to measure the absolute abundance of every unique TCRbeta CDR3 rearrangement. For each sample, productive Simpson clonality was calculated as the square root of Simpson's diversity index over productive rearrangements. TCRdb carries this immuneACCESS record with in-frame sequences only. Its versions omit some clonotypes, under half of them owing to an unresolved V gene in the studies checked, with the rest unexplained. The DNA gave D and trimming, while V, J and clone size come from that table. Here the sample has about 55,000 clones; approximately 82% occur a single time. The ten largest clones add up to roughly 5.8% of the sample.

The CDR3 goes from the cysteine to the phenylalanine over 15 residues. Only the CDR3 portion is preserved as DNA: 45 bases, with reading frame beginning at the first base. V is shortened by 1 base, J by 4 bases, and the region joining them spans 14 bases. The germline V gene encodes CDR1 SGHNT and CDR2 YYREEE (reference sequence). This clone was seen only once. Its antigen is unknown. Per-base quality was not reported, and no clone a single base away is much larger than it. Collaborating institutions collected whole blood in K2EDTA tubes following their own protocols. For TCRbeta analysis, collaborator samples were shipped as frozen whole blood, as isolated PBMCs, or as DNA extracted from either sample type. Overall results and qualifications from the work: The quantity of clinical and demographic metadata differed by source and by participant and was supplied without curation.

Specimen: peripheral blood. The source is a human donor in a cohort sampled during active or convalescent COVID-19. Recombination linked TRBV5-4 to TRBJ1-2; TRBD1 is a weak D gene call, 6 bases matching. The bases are TGTGCCAGCAGCTTGTCTTCGGGGGGCCCCTATGGCTACACCTTC. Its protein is CASSLSSGGPYGYTF.